This T cell receptor (beta chain) was obtained from a study of blood T cell repertoires in COVID-19. Study details: Samples taken during acute and convalescent COVID-19 were collected in the United States, Italy and Spain. PBMCs, B-cell-depleted T cells, or T cells provided the cDNA or gDNA that made up the material.

As handled by the study authors: Reference gene primer amplification yielded estimated nucleated cell counts. The assay was immunoSEQ multiplex PCR, and TCRdb's table has in-frame clones only and misses some. V and J calls and clone size are those listed in that table; D and trimming were worked out from the DNA. The sample lists over 85,000 clones; 80% to 90% were seen once. Germline values: CDR1 SGHNT, CDR2 YYREEE (reference sequence). This CDR3 region has 13 residues. V dropped 1 base and J dropped 7 bases, with 11 bases sitting between them. Material: peripheral blood. The source of this sequence is a man between 40 and 49 years old with active or convalescent COVID-19. The chain couples TRBV5-4 to TRBJ1-2, with a weak D call TRBD1 (5 bases). CDR3 bases: TGTGCCAGCAGCTTGAAACAGGAAGGTGGCTACACCTTC. Translated: CASSLKQEGGYTF.